The next 20 T cell receptor beta chains were all read from a single sample in a study of cytomegalovirus exposure and HLA in healthy donors. PCR primers comprised 60 Vbeta and 13 Jbeta primers. The table came from immunoSEQ multiplex PCR; TCRdb's copy has only in-frame clones and leaves some out. The record lists roughly 51,000 clones, of which the ten most abundant hold 8% to 13%. Specimen: PBMCs. All receptors derive from a woman between 45 and 65 years old in good health and CMV-seropositive.

The chain carries TRBV7-2 and TRBJ1-2, with 9 bases aligning to TRBD1. The junction had 3 bases not matched to a gene; V was cut back by 2 bases and J by 5 bases. The CDR3 consists of 14 residues. Germline V CDR1 and CDR2: SGHTA, FQGNSA. The CDR3 reads CASSLYGTGYGYTF. The CDR3 region has the DNA TGTGCCAGCAGCTTATATGGGACAGGGTATGGCTACACCTTC.

This sequence joins TRBV10-3 and TRBJ1-5; D perhaps matches TRBD1 (5 bases). Germline values: CDR1 ENHRY, CDR2 SYGVKD. V lost 10 bases and J lost 4, with 11 bases in between. There are 12 residues in the CDR3. The CDR3 nucleotides read TGTGCCACGGGGGGTGGTAATCAGCCCCAGCATTTT. Translating it yields CATGGGNQPQHF.

The rearrangement joins TRBV7-9 to TRBJ2-1; the match to TRBD2 covers 10 bases. The J segment lost 9 bases and the V segment lost 2 bases, leaving 4 bases of the junction unmatched. From germline, CDR1 is SEHNR and CDR2 FQNEAQ (reference sequence). The CDR3 consists of 14 residues. The CDR3 loop reads CASSLLAGVGEQFF. Written as DNA, the CDR3 is TGTGCCAGCAGCTTACTAGCGGGAGTAGGTGAGCAGTTCTTC.

The CDR3 DNA reads TGCGCCAGCAGCCTCTCTTCCATGGGACTAGCGGGATACTACGAGCAGTACTTC. Translated: CASSLSSMGLAGYYEQYF. The rearrangement uses TRBV5-1 and TRBJ2-7, with 13 bases aligning to TRBD2. This CDR3 is 18 amino acids long. V shed 4 bases and J 3 bases; nucleotides not matched to a gene: 13. CDR1 and CDR2 (germline): SGHRS, YFSETQ.

In regard to this clone: One end of the junction does not line up with germline, which may come from a read error. Other DNA sequences in the same sample also yield this CDR3. The V and J genes are TRBV6-4 and TRBJ2-3, with 12 bases matching TRBD1. Germline CDR1 is MRHNA and CDR2 is SNTAGT. CDR3 length: 15 amino acids. The CDR3 sequence is CASSDGTGGIDTQYF. The DNA of the CDR3 is TGCGCCAGCAGTGACGGGACAGGGGGCATAGATACGCAGTATTTT.

The chain has TRBV19 and TRBJ1-1, with a tentative D call TRBD1 (5 bases). Trimming stripped 1 base from V and 11 bases from J, with 14 bases between. The CDR3 is 13 residues long. Germline V gene sequence: CDR1 LNHDA, CDR2 SQIVND (reference sequence). The CDR3: CASSIGQGERAFF. The CDR3 region has the DNA TGTGCCAGTAGTATAGGGCAGGGCGAAAGGGCTTTCTTT.

The chain is built from TRBV28 and TRBJ2-1; a possible D gene is TRBD2 (6 bases). Looked up from germline, CDR1 is MDHEN and CDR2 is SYDVKM. This CDR3 region has 12 residues. V gave up 4 bases and J gave up 8 bases, with 9 bases separating them. Written as DNA, the CDR3 is TGTGCCAGCAGTTGGGAGGTATATGAGCAGTTCTTC. This sequence encodes CASSWEVYEQFF. The full variable domain, completed using reference TRBV28 and TRBJ2-1, is DVKVTQSSRYLVKRTGEKVFLECVQDMDHENMFWYRQDPGLGLRLIYFSYDVKMKEKGDIPEGYSVSREKKERFSLILESASTNQTSMYLCASSWEVYEQFFGPGTRLTVL.

The J gene is TRBJ1-2, the V gene TRBV6-5, with TRBD1 matching over 9 bases. Trimming at V came to 2 bases and at J to 2 bases, leaving 3 bases not matched to a gene. This CDR3 has 15 amino acids. CDR1 and CDR2 from the germline V gene are MNHEY and SVGAGI. For the CDR3, the DNA is TGTGCCAGCAGTTACAGGGGACAGGGCAACTATGGCTACACCTTC. It specifies CASSYRGQGNYGYTF.

V usage is TRBV14 and J usage is TRBJ1-1, with a tentative D call TRBD1 (5 bases). V was pared by 7 bases and J by 5 bases, with 17 bases between. There are 14 residues in the CDR3. CDR1 SGHDN and CDR2 FVKESK come from the germline V gene. Here the CDR3 DNA reads TGTGCCAGCATTAGGTCGGGGGGGGAAACTGAAGCTTTCTTT. The encoded protein is CASIRSGGETEAFF.

The rearrangement links TRBV7-9 to TRBJ1-2; D unclear. V dropped 4 bases and J dropped 3 bases, with 15 bases sitting between them. Germline V CDR1 and CDR2: SEHNR, FQNEAQ (reference sequence). The CDR3 sequence is 15 residues long. The CDR3 loop reads CASSSTSGGHYGYTF. The CDR3, as DNA: TGTGCCAGCAGCTCCACGTCGGGAGGCCACTATGGCTACACCTTC.

The chain is built from TRBV28 and TRBJ2-5; D remains ambiguous. Trimming stripped 7 bases from V and 1 base from J, with 16 bases between. The CDR3 spans 15 residues. CDR1 and CDR2 (germline): MDHEN, SYDVKM. The DNA for the CDR3 is TGTGCCAGCACCCTTCTAAGGCGGCCCCAAGAGACCCAGTACTTC. Protein product: CASTLLRRPQETQYF.

The chain employs TRBV6-5 and TRBJ2-2, with unresolved D. Per germline, CDR1 MNHEY and CDR2 SVGAGI. This CDR3 has 15 amino acids. Trimming removed 8 bases from V and 5 bases from J, with 18 bases in between. CDR3 amino acids: CASAWSLSRTGELFF. DNA for the CDR3: TGTGCCAGCGCCTGGTCCTTATCTCGGACCGGGGAGCTGTTTTTT.

This chain joins TRBV7-2 and TRBJ1-6; TRBD1 is a possible D gene (6 bases). The ends were cut back, 5 bases at V and 7 bases at J, with 18 bases in the middle. Germline V gene sequence: CDR1 SGHTA, CDR2 FQGNSA. The CDR3 runs to 16 residues. The CDR3 reads CASSVKQGGGNSPLHF. The CDR3 DNA reads as TGTGCCAGCAGCGTAAAACAGGGAGGGGGGAATTCACCCCTCCACTTT.

The chain couples TRBV10-3 to TRBJ2-5; possible D gene TRBD2, 6 bases. Trimming cost V 3 bases and J 1 base, with 12 bases left between them. The CDR3 has 15 amino acids. The germline V gene encodes CDR1 ENHRY and CDR2 SYGVKD. In nucleotides, the CDR3 is TGTGCCATCAGTGATAGCGGAGTCCCCCAAGAGACCCAGTACTTC. Translating gives CAISDSGVPQETQYF.

The chain recombines TRBV4-2 with TRBJ1-1, with D hard to call. The length of the CDR3 is 13 residues. Germline-derived CDR1 and CDR2 are LGHNA and YNFKEQ. V lost 1 base and J lost 3, with 6 bases in between. The CDR3: CASSQGSYTEAFF. CDR3 in DNA: TGTGCCAGCAGCCAAGGCAGTTACACTGAAGCTTTCTTT.

This sequence joins TRBV6-5 and TRBJ1-2; 9 bases fit TRBD1. The CDR3 loop spans 12 amino acids. Germline CDR1 and CDR2: MNHEY and SVGAGI. V shed 10 bases and J 7 bases; nucleotides not matched to a gene: 7. As DNA, the CDR3 is TGTGCCACCTCGAACAGGGGGCTTGGCTACACCTTC. Translating gives CATSNRGLGYTF.

This chain uses TRBV30 with TRBJ1-6; perhaps TRBD1 as D (6 bases). V lost 0 bases and J 10 bases, leaving 10 bases between the germline ends. The germline V gene encodes CDR1 GTSNPN and CDR2 SVGIG (reference sequence). This CDR3 is built from 13 residues. CDR3 in amino acids: CAWSVQGGSPLHF. In DNA, the CDR3 is TGTGCCTGGAGTGTACAGGGCGGATCACCCCTCCACTTT.

The chain is built from TRBV29-1 and TRBJ1-5; D not certain. The ends were cut back, 2 bases at V and 3 bases at J, with 8 bases in the middle. The germline CDR1 and CDR2 sequences are SQVTM and ANQGSEA. The CDR3 consists of 13 residues. The chain's CDR3 is CSVEKFLNQPQHF. In DNA form, the CDR3 reads TGCAGCGTTGAAAAATTCCTCAATCAGCCCCAGCATTTT.

The rearrangement links TRBV15 to TRBJ2-7; D not certain. Trimming stripped 4 bases from V and 3 bases from J, with 10 bases between. CDR3 length: 13 residues. CDR1 and CDR2 from the germline V gene are LNHNV and YYDKDF (reference sequence). CDR3 bases: TGTGCCACCAGCAAACAGATGCTCTACGAGCAGTACTTC. Protein: CATSKQMLYEQYF.

The chain couples TRBV30 to TRBJ2-1; 11 bases agree with TRBD2. Germline CDR1 and CDR2: GTSNPN and SVGIG (reference sequence). The CDR3 is 14 residues long. Trimming at V came to 2 bases and at J to 9 bases, leaving 6 bases not matched to a gene. CDR3 DNA: TGTGCCTGGAGTCTAGCGGGAGGCTTCCCTGAGCAGTTCTTC. Its translation is CAWSLAGGFPEQFF.